In this sample, the clone carrying this T cell receptor (beta chain) turned up many times. No antigen is known for it. Study-wide findings and caveats: Tumor Treg TCRs overlapped most with tumor naive CD4+ cells.

Constant-region reverse primers amplified full-length variable regions, followed by semi-nested Nested Universal Primer A PCR. TCRdb called the 5' RACE reads again in MiXCR, with one record for every CDR3 protein. The sample yields about 54,000 distinct CDR3 sequences, under 20% seen once. CDR1 is DFQATT and CDR2 is SNEGSKA in the germline V gene (reference sequence). The CDR3 runs 12 residues. V was clipped by 5 bases and J by 4 bases; unmatched bases: 4. The specimen was naive CD4+ T cells sorted from blood. Subset here: naive CD4+ T cells, CD4+CD45RA+CD25-. The chain employs TRBV20-1 and TRBJ2-7, with 8 bases fitting TRBD2. This sequence was found in a female donor with breast cancer. The CDR3 region is CSASRGGYEQYF. CDR3 bases: TGCAGTGCTTCCCGGGGGGGGTACGAGCAGTACTTC.